This T cell receptor (beta chain) is from a study of cytomegalovirus exposure and HLA in healthy donors. Those who donated were healthy bone marrow donors. Study-wide results and limits: In a later analysis, HLA-C alleles had the fewest associated TCRs, DRB1 alleles the most. In a later analysis, TCR beta V- and J-gene trimming showed a link to a missense DCLRE1C variant. Some V segments could not be told apart, so they were left out, TRBV6-2 and TRBV6-3 among them.

Concerning this clone: As yet, its antigen is unknown.

V gave up 0 bases and J gave up 3 bases, with 3 bases separating them. CDR3 size: 13 residues. Germline V CDR1 and CDR2: SGHRS, YFSETQ. The PCR used 60 Vbeta and 13 Jbeta primers. The repertoire was sequenced with immunoSEQ multiplex PCR; TCRdb's copy has only in-frame clones and lacks some. The sample consists of approximately 180,000 clones, 60% to 80% of them appearing once. This sequence originates from a woman aged 45 to 65 in good health and CMV-seropositive. Sequenced material: PBMCs. The V call is TRBV5-1, the J call TRBJ2-2; D uncertain. Here the CDR3 reads CASSLADTGELFF. In DNA form, the CDR3 reads TGCGCCAGCAGCTTGGCCGACACCGGGGAGCTGTTTTTT.